This paragraph reports one T cell receptor beta chain. Its antigen is not known. This specimen belongs to a study of cytomegalovirus exposure and HLA in healthy donors. The study's findings and limits: Most TCR sequences proved rare, with some public TCRs found in many donors. After further analysis at a later stage, under 20,000 TCR beta sequences were associated with HLA alleles at 0.05 false discovery rate. As a later analysis showed, several of the most significant clusters appeared to be linked to common viral pathogens. Within an earlier analysis, most TCR beta V segments proved productive either about 87% or about 30% of the time.

Researchers ran the PCR with 60 Vbeta and 13 Jbeta primers. Sequenced by immunoSEQ multiplex PCR; TCRdb stores in-frame clones only, minus some. The data hold tens of thousands of clones, with roughly 44% observed a single time. The CDR3 covers 20 residues. This chain uses TRBV7-5 with TRBJ2-6; the tabulated D call, TRBD1, remains unverified against the DNA. TRBV7-5 is classified as a pseudogene. Material: PBMCs. This receptor was taken from a woman aged 45-65 years in good health and CMV-seronegative. The CDR3 here is CVRSLDGEQDRDPGANVLTF. In DNA, the CDR3 is TGTGTCAGAAGCTTAGATGGGGAACAGGACAGGGACCCTGGGGCCAACGTCCTGACTTTC.